These 10 T cell receptor beta chains were all obtained from the same sample, sequenced in a study of liver allograft versus peripheral blood T cells. On the study more broadly: Liver transplant recipients had T cell receptor repertoires compared between transplanted liver and peripheral blood.

One entry per CDR3 protein, called by TCRdb with MiXCR from the reads. The profile shows over 2,000 distinct CDR3 sequences, 15% of them singletons. The receptors were gathered from a human patient who had a liver transplant. Certain T cells may be donor cells from the graft.

This clonotype is medium-sized in the sample. V and J are TRBV27 and TRBJ2-7, with TRBD1 as a possible D gene (6 bases). Germline CDR1 is MNHEY and CDR2 is SMNVEV (reference sequence). Trimming pared 7 bases from V and 6 bases from J, leaving 13 bases between. The CDR3 totals 12 residues. The CDR3 reads CASKRGSFEQYF. CDR3 nucleotide sequence: TGTGCCAGCAAGAGGGGGTCTTTCGAGCAGTACTTC.

This clonotype has a count of ten or more. The chain combines TRBV25-1 with TRBJ1-1; D is ambiguous. Germline CDR1 and CDR2: MGHDK and SYGVNS. V shed 1 base and J shed 4 bases, with 16 bases lying between them. The CDR3 has 16 residues. The CDR3 sequence: CASSEWGLEEGTEAFF. In DNA, the CDR3 is TGTGCCAGCAGTGAATGGGGATTGGAAGAGGGCACTGAAGCTTTCTTT.

Sample share makes this clonotype medium-sized. The chain carries TRBV12-3 or TRBV12-4 and TRBJ2-1; 10 nucleotides line up with TRBD2. The CDR3 loop spans 17 amino acids. V lost 5 bases, J lost 0 bases, and 7 bases stayed unmatched. The chain's CDR3 is CASSPRGTSASYNEQFF. The CDR3 bases are TGTGCCAGCAGTCCTCGGGGGACTAGCGCCTCCTACAATGAGCAGTTCTTC.

This chain uses TRBV3-1 with TRBJ2-7, with D possibly being TRBD1 or TRBD2 (5 bases each). CDR1 is LGHDT, CDR2 YNNKEL, per germline (reference sequence). V was shortened by 4 bases and J by 3 bases, with 10 bases between the two germline ends. The CDR3 runs to 13 residues. Here the CDR3 DNA reads TGTGCCAGCAGCCCCCGGGACGGCTACGAGCAGTACTTC. Residues: CASSPRDGYEQYF.

This clonotype ranks as medium-sized. The chain carries TRBV12-5 and TRBJ1-4; TRBD1 agrees at 7 bases. The length of the CDR3 is 15 residues. Per the germline V gene, CDR1 is LGHNT and CDR2 is FRNRAP. V lost 4 bases and J lost 2; bases outside the gene matches: 4. As DNA, the CDR3 is TGTGCTAGTGGTTCTATGACAGGGACTAATGAAAAACTGTTTTTT. It translates to CASGSMTGTNEKLFF.

The CDR3 DNA is TGTGCCAGCAGTTACTCTTTGGGCGGCTATGGCTACACCTTC. This sequence encodes CASSYSLGGYGYTF. J is TRBJ1-2 and V is TRBV6-5; no reliable D call. V dropped 0 bases and J dropped 4 bases, with 9 bases sitting between them. Germline V lookup: CDR1 MNHEY, CDR2 SVGAGI. The CDR3 is 14 residues long.

This clonotype appeared a few times. V gene TRBV12-3 or TRBV12-4 combines with J gene TRBJ2-3; 7 bases are a match to TRBD2. This CDR3 is built from 14 residues. J lost 2 bases, V lost 5 bases, and 4 bases had no gene match. CDR3 sequence: CASSRLAHTDTQYF. CDR3 sequence (DNA): TGTGCCAGCAGTCGACTAGCTCACACAGATACGCAGTATTTT.

This clonotype is medium-sized (0.01 to 0.1%). This sequence joins TRBV27 and TRBJ1-2; 9 bases fit TRBD1. The CDR3 sequence is 16 residues long. V lost 3 bases, J lost 3 bases, and 8 bases stayed unmatched. Germline CDR1 reads MNHEY; CDR2 reads SMNVEV (reference sequence). DNA for the CDR3: TGTGCCAGCAGTTTTGCCCCGGGACAGGGACACTATGGCTACACCTTC. This sequence encodes CASSFAPGQGHYGYTF.

By share of the sample, this clonotype is large. This chain uses TRBV19 with TRBJ1-4; 7 nucleotides align to TRBD1. The CDR3 spans 17 residues. The V gene end was trimmed by 5 bases and the J gene end by 8 bases; junction bases not matched to a gene: 17. CDR1 and CDR2 (germline): LNHDA, SQIVND (reference sequence). CDR3 in DNA: TGTGCCAGTAGTTCGGGGACAGAGGCGTATGGGGACGAAAAACTGTTTTTT. This codes for CASSSGTEAYGDEKLFF.

J is TRBJ1-1 and V is TRBV12-3 or TRBV12-4; D might be TRBD1 (5 bases). The CDR3 covers 12 residues. V lost 7 bases and J 3 bases, leaving 9 bases between the germline ends. The CDR3 region is CASTRGDTEAFF. In DNA, the CDR3 is TGTGCCAGCACCCGGGGGGACACTGAAGCTTTCTTT.